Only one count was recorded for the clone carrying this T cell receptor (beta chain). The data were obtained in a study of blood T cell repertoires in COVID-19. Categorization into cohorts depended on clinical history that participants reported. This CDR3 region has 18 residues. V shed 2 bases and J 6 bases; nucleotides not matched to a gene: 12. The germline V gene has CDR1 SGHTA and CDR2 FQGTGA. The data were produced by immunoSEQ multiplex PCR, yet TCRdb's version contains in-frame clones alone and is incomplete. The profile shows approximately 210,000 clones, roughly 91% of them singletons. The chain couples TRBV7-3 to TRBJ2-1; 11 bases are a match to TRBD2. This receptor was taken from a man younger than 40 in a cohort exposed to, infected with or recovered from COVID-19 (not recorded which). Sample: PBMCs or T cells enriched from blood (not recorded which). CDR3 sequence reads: CASSLSSNLAGGRNEQFF. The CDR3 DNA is TGTGCCAGCAGCTTATCCTCTAATCTAGCGGGAGGACGCAATGAGCAGTTCTTC. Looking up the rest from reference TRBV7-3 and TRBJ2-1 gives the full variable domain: GAGVSQTPSNKVTEKGKYVELRCDPISGHTALYWYRQSLGQGPEFLIYFQGTGAADDSGLPNDRFFAVRPEGSVSTLKIQRTERGDSAVYLCASSLSSNLAGGRNEQFFGPGTRLTVL.